Listed below are T cell receptor beta chains from one sample, sequenced in a study of cytomegalovirus exposure and HLA in healthy donors. Clones were read by immunoSEQ multiplex PCR, and TCRdb kept only the in-frame ones, dropping some. The sample yields around 120,000 clones, over 60% seen once. Sequenced sample: PBMCs. The receptors originated from a human donor in good health. The CDR3 runs from the conserved cysteine through the conserved F or W. The D gene is left open where the match is weak. Rows may omit the clone size; those that give it use once, few, many or a size class.

D gene: TRBD1
J gene: TRBJ2-2
V gene: TRBV9
clone size: -
CDR3 protein: CASSPPGQGVGELFF
CDR3 DNA: TGTGCCAGCAGCCCCCCGGGACAGGGGGTCGGGGAGCTGTTTTTT

D gene: -
J gene: TRBJ1-1
V gene: TRBV30
clone size: -
CDR3 protein: CAWSLRARGTEAFF
CDR3 DNA: TGTGCCTGGAGCTTGCGGGCGAGGGGGACTGAAGCTTTCTTT

D gene: -
J gene: TRBJ2-2
V gene: TRBV7-2
clone size: -
CDR3 protein: CASSPTGVGPGELFF
CDR3 DNA: TGTGCCAGCAGCCCCACGGGGGTAGGCCCCGGGGAGCTGTTTTTT

D gene: -
J gene: TRBJ2-7
V gene: TRBV7-2
clone size: few
CDR3 protein: CASRVGGDEQYF
CDR3 DNA: TGTGCCAGCAGGGTAGGAGGGGACGAGCAGTACTTC

D gene: TRBD1
J gene: TRBJ2-5
V gene: TRBV2
clone size: -
CDR3 protein: CASSALPGTGIQETQYF
CDR3 DNA: TGTGCCAGCAGCGCCCTACCAGGGACAGGGATCCAAGAGACCCAGTACTTC

D gene: -
J gene: TRBJ1-3
V gene: TRBV14
clone size: -
CDR3 protein: CASSPRSNTIYF
CDR3 DNA: TGTGCCAGCAGCCCCCGGTCAAACACCATATATTTT

D gene: -
J gene: TRBJ1-1
V gene: TRBV30
clone size: -
CDR3 protein: CAWSVPWQTFEAFF
CDR3 DNA: TGTGCCTGGAGTGTACCGTGGCAGACTTTTGAAGCTTTCTTT

D gene: TRBD2
J gene: TRBJ2-7
V gene: TRBV7-2
clone size: -
CDR3 protein: CASSSRTSGRVYEQYF
CDR3 DNA: TGTGCCAGCAGCTCGAGGACTAGCGGGAGGGTGTACGAGCAGTACTTC

D gene: -
J gene: TRBJ1-3
V gene: TRBV5-1
clone size: -
CDR3 protein: CASSLTVGNTIYF
CDR3 DNA: TGCGCCAGCAGCTTGACAGTTGGAAACACCATATATTTT

D gene: TRBD1
J gene: TRBJ1-5
V gene: TRBV19
clone size: -
CDR3 protein: CASGTGPSNQPQHF
CDR3 DNA: TGTGCCAGCGGGACAGGTCCAAGCAATCAGCCCCAGCATTTT

D gene: TRBD2
J gene: TRBJ2-4
V gene: TRBV7-8
clone size: -
CDR3 protein: CASSFELAGAGLAKNIQYF
CDR3 DNA: TGTGCCAGCAGCTTTGAACTAGCGGGAGCCGGGCTGGCCAAAAACATTCAGTACTTC

D gene: TRBD1
J gene: TRBJ2-1
V gene: TRBV6-6
clone size: -
CDR3 protein: CASKDRGLIGQFF
CDR3 DNA: TGTGCCAGCAAAGACAGGGGGCTCATAGGGCAGTTCTTC

D gene: -
J gene: TRBJ2-7
V gene: TRBV7-9
clone size: -
CDR3 protein: CSSSLDLEQYF
CDR3 DNA: TGTTCCAGCAGCTTAGATCTCGAGCAGTACTTC

D gene: TRBD2
J gene: TRBJ2-3
V gene: TRBV11-2
clone size: once
CDR3 protein: CASSLGGGPVVWQYF
CDR3 DNA: TGTGCCAGCAGCTTAGGGGGGGGACCAGTAGTGTGGCAGTATTTT

D gene: TRBD1
J gene: TRBJ1-1
V gene: TRBV6-5
clone size: -
CDR3 protein: CASKGQGTSRAFF
CDR3 DNA: TGTGCCAGCAAGGGACAGGGGACCTCCAGAGCTTTCTTT

D gene: TRBD2
J gene: TRBJ2-3
V gene: TRBV7-2
clone size: -
CDR3 protein: CASSQGYSGREADTQYF
CDR3 DNA: TGTGCCAGCAGCCAGGGTTATTCCGGGAGGGAGGCAGATACGCAGTATTTT

D gene: -
J gene: TRBJ1-5
V gene: TRBV23-1
clone size: -
CDR3 protein: CASSQHRAQNQPQHF
CDR3 DNA: TGCGCCAGCAGTCAACACAGGGCCCAAAATCAGCCCCAGCATTTT

D gene: TRBD1
J gene: TRBJ1-2
V gene: TRBV28
clone size: few
CDR3 protein: CASNIGGAVYGYTF
CDR3 DNA: TGTGCCAGCAATATAGGGGGCGCTGTCTATGGCTACACCTTC

D gene: -
J gene: TRBJ2-3
V gene: TRBV5-4
clone size: few
CDR3 protein: CASSEGATGVRTQYF
CDR3 DNA: TGTGCCAGCAGCGAAGGCGCGACGGGGGTTCGTACGCAGTATTTT

D gene: TRBD1
J gene: TRBJ1-1
V gene: TRBV7-9
clone size: once
CDR3 protein: CASSFGDRGRVSEAFF
CDR3 DNA: TGTGCCAGCAGCTTTGGGGACAGGGGAAGAGTCTCTGAAGCTTTCTTT

D gene: TRBD1
J gene: TRBJ1-1
V gene: TRBV6-1
clone size: -
CDR3 protein: CASSAGTGVRTEAFF
CDR3 DNA: TGTGCCAGCAGCGCCGGGACAGGGGTTCGCACTGAAGCTTTCTTT

D gene: TRBD2
J gene: TRBJ2-1
V gene: TRBV11-1
clone size: -
CDR3 protein: CASSLGSQAGGSYNEQFF
CDR3 DNA: TGTGCCAGCAGCTTAGGCAGTCAAGCGGGAGGCTCCTACAATGAGCAGTTCTTC

D gene: -
J gene: TRBJ1-3
V gene: TRBV7-9
clone size: -
CDR3 protein: CATLPNTGNTIYF
CDR3 DNA: TGTGCCACCCTCCCCAACACTGGAAACACCATATATTTT

D gene: -
J gene: TRBJ1-1
V gene: TRBV5-8
clone size: once
CDR3 protein: CASSPPSNTEAFF
CDR3 DNA: TGTGCCAGCAGCCCCCCTAGCAACACTGAAGCTTTCTTT

D gene: -
J gene: TRBJ1-1
V gene: TRBV29-1
clone size: -
CDR3 protein: CSARDTEAFF
CDR3 DNA: TGCAGCGCCAGGGACACTGAAGCTTTCTTT

D gene: -
J gene: TRBJ2-2
V gene: TRBV27
clone size: -
CDR3 protein: CASSLYPGIGELFF
CDR3 DNA: TGTGCCAGCAGTTTATATCCGGGTATAGGGGAGCTGTTTTTT

D gene: TRBD1
J gene: TRBJ2-7
V gene: TRBV4-2
clone size: -
CDR3 protein: CASSQDIGTGAYEQYF
CDR3 DNA: TGTGCCAGCAGCCAAGATATAGGGACAGGGGCCTACGAGCAGTACTTC

D gene: -
J gene: TRBJ2-4
V gene: TRBV23-1
clone size: -
CDR3 protein: CASMEGTRKYF
CDR3 DNA: TGCGCCAGCATGGAGGGGACCAGAAAGTACTTC

D gene: -
J gene: TRBJ2-5
V gene: TRBV27
clone size: -
CDR3 protein: CASRAPRAGETQYF
CDR3 DNA: TGTGCCAGCAGGGCACCGAGGGCAGGAGAGACCCAGTACTTC

D gene: TRBD2
J gene: TRBJ2-1
V gene: TRBV4-3
clone size: -
CDR3 protein: CASSPTVPASGGALVNEQFF
CDR3 DNA: TGCGCCAGCAGCCCAACGGTTCCTGCTAGCGGGGGGGCATTGGTCAATGAGCAGTTCTTC

D gene: TRBD1
J gene: TRBJ2-3
V gene: TRBV7-9
clone size: -
CDR3 protein: CASSSSRWDRGEADTQYF
CDR3 DNA: TGTGCCAGCAGCTCCTCCCGGTGGGACAGGGGGGAGGCAGATACGCAGTATTTT

D gene: TRBD2
J gene: TRBJ2-3
V gene: TRBV9
clone size: once
CDR3 protein: CASSVGSGGSTDTQYF
CDR3 DNA: TGTGCCAGCAGCGTAGGGAGCGGGGGGAGCACAGATACGCAGTATTTT

D gene: -
J gene: TRBJ2-1
V gene: TRBV5-1
clone size: few
CDR3 protein: CASSLGGDYNEQFF
CDR3 DNA: TGCGCCAGCAGCTTGGGCGGAGATTACAATGAGCAGTTCTTC

D gene: TRBD2
J gene: TRBJ2-3
V gene: TRBV29-1
clone size: -
CDR3 protein: CSAQNLASGGFRDTQYF
CDR3 DNA: TGCAGCGCCCAAAACTTGGCCAGCGGGGGATTTCGAGATACGCAGTATTTT

D gene: -
J gene: TRBJ1-3
V gene: TRBV7-9
clone size: -
CDR3 protein: CASSLAEVVLTIYF
CDR3 DNA: TGTGCCAGCAGCTTAGCGGAGGTCGTTCTCACCATATATTTT

D gene: TRBD1
J gene: TRBJ1-6
V gene: TRBV6-6
clone size: -
CDR3 protein: CASFQGGSYNSPLHF
CDR3 DNA: TGTGCCAGCTTCCAGGGGGGCTCCTATAATTCACCCCTCCACTTT

D gene: -
J gene: TRBJ2-7
V gene: TRBV28
clone size: -
CDR3 protein: CASSFPTGKGNSYEQYF
CDR3 DNA: TGTGCCAGCAGTTTTCCAACAGGGAAGGGGAACTCCTACGAGCAGTACTTC

D gene: -
J gene: TRBJ1-1
V gene: TRBV6-5
clone size: -
CDR3 protein: CASTREDWLYTEAFF
CDR3 DNA: TGTGCCAGCACGAGGGAGGACTGGCTATACACTGAAGCTTTCTTT

D gene: -
J gene: TRBJ1-2
V gene: TRBV30
clone size: -
CDR3 protein: CAWISTGGSDYGYTF
CDR3 DNA: TGTGCCTGGATCTCCACCGGAGGGTCTGACTATGGCTACACCTTC

D gene: TRBD2
J gene: TRBJ2-5
V gene: TRBV9
clone size: -
CDR3 protein: CASSVDPSGGRKETQYF
CDR3 DNA: TGTGCCAGCAGCGTAGACCCTAGCGGGGGCCGGAAAGAGACCCAGTACTTC

D gene: -
J gene: TRBJ2-7
V gene: TRBV21-1
clone size: few
CDR3 protein: CASSKGRDPYEQYF
CDR3 DNA: TGTGCCAGCAGCAAAGGGAGGGATCCCTACGAGCAGTACTTC

D gene: -
J gene: TRBJ1-1
V gene: TRBV9
clone size: -
CDR3 protein: CASSGKQGPNTEAFF
CDR3 DNA: TGTGCCAGCAGCGGAAAACAGGGCCCGAACACTGAAGCTTTCTTT

D gene: TRBD1
J gene: TRBJ2-3
V gene: TRBV6-6
clone size: -
CDR3 protein: CASTRTGTGITDTQYF
CDR3 DNA: TGTGCCAGCACACGAACCGGGACAGGGATCACAGATACGCAGTATTTT

D gene: -
J gene: TRBJ2-7
V gene: TRBV6-5
clone size: -
CDR3 protein: CASSSLLTGSYEQYF
CDR3 DNA: TGTGCCAGCAGCTCACTTTTGACGGGTTCCTACGAGCAGTACTTC

D gene: -
J gene: TRBJ1-6
V gene: TRBV30
clone size: -
CDR3 protein: CAWRRDSPNSPLHF
CDR3 DNA: TGTGCCTGGAGGCGTGACTCCCCCAATTCACCCCTCCACTTT

D gene: -
J gene: TRBJ2-2
V gene: TRBV7-2
clone size: once
CDR3 protein: CASSLRQTTGELFF
CDR3 DNA: TGTGCCAGCAGCTTAAGACAGACCACCGGGGAGCTGTTTTTT

D gene: -
J gene: TRBJ2-5
V gene: TRBV7-9
clone size: -
CDR3 protein: CASSFYASETQYF
CDR3 DNA: TGTGCCAGCAGCTTCTACGCGTCAGAGACCCAGTACTTC

D gene: -
J gene: TRBJ2-7
V gene: TRBV11-1
clone size: few
CDR3 protein: CASSHLRSTVAFHEQYF
CDR3 DNA: TGTGCCAGCAGCCACCTTAGGTCGACAGTGGCGTTCCACGAGCAGTACTTC

D gene: -
J gene: TRBJ2-1
V gene: TRBV18
clone size: -
CDR3 protein: CASSPPTTPYNEQFF
CDR3 DNA: TGTGCCAGCTCACCACCCACCACACCCTACAATGAGCAGTTCTTC

D gene: -
J gene: TRBJ1-1
V gene: TRBV5-1
clone size: -
CDR3 protein: CASSLAGHLNTEAFF
CDR3 DNA: TGCGCCAGCAGCTTGGCCGGACACCTGAACACTGAAGCTTTCTTT

D gene: -
J gene: TRBJ2-1
V gene: TRBV2
clone size: -
CDR3 protein: CASSEAFGQRFF
CDR3 DNA: TGTGCCAGCAGTGAAGCCTTCGGACAGAGGTTCTTC

D gene: TRBD2
J gene: TRBJ2-3
V gene: TRBV13
clone size: -
CDR3 protein: CASSPRTSHGVDTQYF
CDR3 DNA: TGTGCCAGCAGCCCCCGGACTAGTCATGGGGTAGATACGCAGTATTTT

D gene: TRBD1
J gene: TRBJ1-4
V gene: TRBV19
clone size: -
CDR3 protein: CASSSRQGLGEKLFF
CDR3 DNA: TGTGCCAGTAGTTCCAGACAGGGCCTCGGTGAAAAACTGTTTTTT

D gene: -
J gene: TRBJ1-1
V gene: TRBV30
clone size: -
CDR3 protein: CAWSVQGRFMNTEAFF
CDR3 DNA: TGTGCCTGGAGTGTACAGGGCAGATTCATGAACACTGAAGCTTTCTTT

D gene: TRBD1
J gene: TRBJ1-1
V gene: TRBV7-3
clone size: -
CDR3 protein: CASSLTADRNGKAFF
CDR3 DNA: TGTGCCAGCAGCTTAACTGCGGACAGGAATGGCAAAGCTTTCTTT

D gene: TRBD1
J gene: TRBJ2-7
V gene: TRBV5-4
clone size: -
CDR3 protein: CASSYRDRGSYEQYF
CDR3 DNA: TGTGCCAGCAGTTACCGGGACAGGGGTTCCTACGAGCAGTACTTC

D gene: TRBD2
J gene: TRBJ2-1
V gene: TRBV16
clone size: -
CDR3 protein: CASSPLTGGRVNEQFF
CDR3 DNA: TGTGCCAGCAGCCCCCTAACGGGAGGGAGGGTGAATGAGCAGTTCTTC

D gene: -
J gene: TRBJ1-4
V gene: TRBV27
clone size: -
CDR3 protein: CASSLDRRTNEKLFF
CDR3 DNA: TGTGCCAGCAGTCTAGACAGGAGAACTAATGAAAAACTGTTTTTT